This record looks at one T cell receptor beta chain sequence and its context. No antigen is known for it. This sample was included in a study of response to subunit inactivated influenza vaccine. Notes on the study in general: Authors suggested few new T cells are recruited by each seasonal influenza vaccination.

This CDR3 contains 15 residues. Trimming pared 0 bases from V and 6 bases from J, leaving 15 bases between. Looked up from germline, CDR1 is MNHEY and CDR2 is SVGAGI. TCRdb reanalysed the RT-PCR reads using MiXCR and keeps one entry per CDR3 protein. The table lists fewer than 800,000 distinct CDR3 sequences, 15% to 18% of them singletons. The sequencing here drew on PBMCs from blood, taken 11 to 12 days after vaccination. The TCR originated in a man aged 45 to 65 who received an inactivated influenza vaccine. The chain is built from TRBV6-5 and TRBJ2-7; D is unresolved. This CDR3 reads CASSYSQWGRGEQYF. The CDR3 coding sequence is TGTGCCAGCAGTTACTCGCAGTGGGGTCGAGGCGAGCAGTACTTC.